A single sample gave rise to the 17 T cell receptor beta chains below, sequenced in a study of T cell clonality in common variable immunodeficiency. Profiled with immunoSEQ multiplex PCR; TCRdb holds only in-frame clones, not every one. In total the sample includes tens of thousands of clones, none of them seen once. The sample comprised peripheral blood mononuclear cells. Receptors were obtained from a person aged 18 to 75 in good health.

The table lists this clone with many counts. The CDR3 end is not reached by the read, which stops 3 residues before it; the germline J gene fills it in. The J gene is TRBJ1-2, the V gene TRBV5-3; 10 nucleotides match TRBD1. TRBV5-3 qualifies as an ORF whose function is uncertain. The J segment lost 4 bases and the V segment lost 4 bases, leaving 10 bases of the junction unmatched. This CDR3 is 16 amino acids long. The CDR3 sequence is CARSPAGTGVIYGYTF. The part of the CDR3 DNA that was read is TGTGCCAGAAGCCCTGCCGGGACAGGGGTTATCTATGGC.

This clone occurred many times. From the germline J gene comes the end of the CDR3, since the read stops 3 residues before it. This chain joins TRBV7-2 and TRBJ2-2; TRBD1 might be the D (5 bases). Germline CDR1 is SGHTA and CDR2 is FQGNSA. The CDR3 contains 15 residues. The V and J ends lost 2 bases and 0 bases respectively, with 7 bases between them. This CDR3 reads CASSLRQTNTGELFF. The sequenced part of the CDR3 DNA is TGTGCCAGCAGCTTAAGACAGACGAACACCGGGGAG. The variable domain in full, completed from reference TRBV7-2 and TRBJ2-2, reads GAGVSQSPSNKVTEKGKDVELRCDPISGHTALYWYRQSLGQGLEFLIYFQGNSAPDKSGLPSDRFSAERTGGSVSTLTIQRTQQEDSAVYLCASSLRQTNTGELFFGEGSRLTVL.

This clone was counted many times. The DNA ends 3 residues before the CDR3 does, and the rest of the CDR3 is filled in from the germline J gene. The chain carries TRBV2 and TRBJ2-5; 8 bases fit TRBD1. This CDR3 is 15 amino acids long. With V trimmed by 4 bases and J by 5 bases, 9 bases remained unmatched. Germline assignment: CDR1 SNHLY and CDR2 FYNNEI. CDR3 DNA (partial): TGTGCCAGCAGTGGGTCCAGGGGGCGCGGGGAGACC. It specifies CASSGSRGRGET. The CDR3 as a whole reads CASSGSRGRGETQYF.

This clone has ten or more counts. The read falls 3 residues short of the CDR3 end, and the missing part is taken from the germline J gene. The V gene is TRBV9, the J gene TRBJ2-6; 8 nucleotides line up with TRBD2. Germline CDR1 reads SGDLS; CDR2 reads YYNGEE. This CDR3 region has 18 residues. Trimming took 0 bases from V and 3 from J; bases not matched to a gene: 8. The covered CDR3 bases are TGTGCCAGCAGCGTAGGAGGAGCGGGAGTGGGTGGGGCCAACGTC. Protein product: CASSVGGAGVGGANV. The entire CDR3 reads CASSVGGAGVGGANVLTF.

This clone came up many times. The sequence runs out 3 residues before the end of the CDR3; the remainder is reconstructed from the germline J gene. The chain joins TRBV14 to TRBJ1-5; no definite D call. The CDR3 extends over 13 amino acids. Between the trimmed V and J ends, which lost 0 bases and 7 bases, there was a span of 7 bases. The germline gives CDR1 SGHDN, CDR2 FVKESK. CDR3: CASSQERGQPQHF. CDR3 DNA, as far as it was read: TGTGCCAGCAGCCAAGAGCGGGGACAGCCC.

This clone was recorded at least ten times. The read falls 3 residues short of the CDR3 end, and the missing part is taken from the germline J gene. This sequence joins TRBV28 and TRBJ2-3; 11 nucleotides line up with TRBD1. J was trimmed by 3 bases and V by 3 bases; bases with no gene match: 2. The germline gives CDR1 MDHEN, CDR2 SYDVKM. The CDR3 loop spans 15 amino acids. CDR3 sequence: CASSFGTGGTDTQYF. The DNA read from the CDR3 is TGTGCCAGCAGTTTCGGGACAGGGGGTACAGATACG.

This clone was seen repeatedly, ten times or more. The read falls 3 residues short of the CDR3 end, and the missing part is taken from the germline J gene. The chain carries TRBV7-8 and TRBJ1-1; unclear D gene. The CDR3 contains 16 residues. The germline V gene has CDR1 SGHVS and CDR2 FQNEAQ. The sequenced part of the CDR3 DNA is TGTGCCAGCAGCTTACTTCGGCCAGAAGAGACTCTCGGA. Amino acids: CASSLLRPEETLG. The complete CDR3 reads CASSLLRPEETLGAFF.

The sample holds many counts of this clone. The observed sequence ends 3 residues before the CDR3 terminus, with the missing tail filled in from the germline J gene. The chain combines TRBV7-9 with TRBJ2-5; D uncertain. Germline CDR1 reads SEHNR; CDR2 reads FQNEAQ (reference sequence). The V end was cut by 1 base, the J end by 6 bases, with 15 bases between. The length of the CDR3 is 15 residues. The CDR3 bases that were read are TGTGCCAGCAGCTTAGTGTATGGCAGGAATCAGACC. It encodes CASSLVYGRNQT. The whole CDR3 reads CASSLVYGRNQTQYF.

This clone was found many times. The read terminates 3 residues before the CDR3 end, so the remaining end is supplied by the germline J gene. V gene TRBV19 combines with J gene TRBJ2-3; the match to TRBD2 covers 8 bases. The V gene end was trimmed by 6 bases and the J gene end by 2 bases; junction bases not matched to a gene: 4. This CDR3 region has 14 residues. Germline values: CDR1 LNHDA, CDR2 SQIVND (reference sequence). The CDR3 DNA, read in part, is TGTGCCAGTAGGGGGACTAGGTACACAGATACG. It encodes CASRGTRYTDT. The CDR3 in full is CASRGTRYTDTQYF.

This clone was seen many times. Coverage ceases 3 residues before the CDR3 finishes, and the germline J gene fills in the end. The genes are TRBV5-1 and TRBJ2-3; D unresolved. CDR1 is SGHRS and CDR2 is YFSETQ in the germline V gene. Trimming left V 0 bases short and J 0 bases short, with 11 bases between. The CDR3 consists of 16 residues. CDR3 sequence: CASSLASAASTDTQYF. The sequenced CDR3 bases are TGCGCCAGCAGCTTGGCCTCGGCGGCTAGCACAGATACG.

This clone was counted many times. Read data end 3 residues before the CDR3 end; the end is taken from the germline J gene. The chain recombines TRBV12-3 or TRBV12-4 with TRBJ2-2; D gene unclear. This CDR3 is built from 15 residues. V was trimmed by 3 bases and J by 7 bases, leaving 15 bases between them. The sequenced CDR3 bases are TGTGCCAGCAGTTTTACTGCCGACTCACTCGGGGAG. This translates into CASSFTADSLGE. The entire CDR3 is CASSFTADSLGELFF.

This clone was seen ten or more times. The read is 3 residues too short to cover the CDR3 end, so that end is filled in from the germline J gene. The same CDR3 is also encoded by other DNA sequences in this sample. V usage is TRBV19 and J usage is TRBJ2-6; a weak D match, TRBD2 (6 bases). V was trimmed by 5 bases and J by 3 bases, leaving 20 bases between them. This CDR3 is built from 18 residues. Germline values: CDR1 LNHDA, CDR2 SQIVND (reference sequence). The CDR3 bases that were read are TGTGCCAGTAGTGGGGGGTATAACTCACCCCTTGGGGCCAACGTC. It yields the protein CASSGGYNSPLGANV. The entire CDR3 reads CASSGGYNSPLGANVLTF.

In its sample, this clone was seen many times. The sequence runs out 3 residues before the end of the CDR3; the remainder is reconstructed from the germline J gene. The V and J genes are TRBV10-2 and TRBJ2-3; 9 bases fit TRBD2. Germline lookup yields CDR1 WSHSY and CDR2 SAAADI. V was pared by 4 bases and J by 3 bases, with 5 bases of the junction left unmatched. The CDR3 contains 15 residues. The sequenced part of the CDR3 DNA is TGCGCCAGCAGTGGAGTAGCGGGAGTAACAGATACG. Translated, it gives CASSGVAGVTDT. The full CDR3 sequence reads CASSGVAGVTDTQYF.

This clone has ten or more counts. Coverage ceases 3 residues before the CDR3 finishes, and the germline J gene fills in the end. The chain uses TRBV11-2 and TRBJ1-2; D remains ambiguous. V was trimmed by 0 bases and J by 6 bases, leaving 5 bases between them. Germline V CDR1 and CDR2: SGHAT, FQNNGV. The CDR3 runs to 12 residues. The CDR3 DNA, read in part, is TGTGCCAGCAGCTTAGATCATCATGGC. It yields the protein CASSLDHHG. The entire CDR3 protein is CASSLDHHGYTF.

This clone was observed at least ten times. The CDR3 goes on 3 residues after the read ends, and that part is filled in from the germline J gene. This chain joins TRBV20-1 and TRBJ2-1; 11 positions match TRBD2. The junction had 11 bases not matched to a gene; V was cut back by 0 bases and J by 7 bases. This CDR3 has 17 amino acids. Germline V gene sequence: CDR1 DFQATT, CDR2 SNEGSKA (reference sequence). CDR3 DNA, as far as it was read: TGCAGTGCTAGAGATCTCCTTAGCGGGGGGGCCTCGAATGAG. It specifies CSARDLLSGGASNE. The entire CDR3 protein reads CSARDLLSGGASNEQFF.

This clone was recorded at least ten times. Sequencing ends 3 residues short of the CDR3 end; the germline J gene provides the rest. This chain connects TRBV3-1 (or the pseudogene TRBV3-2) to TRBJ1-4; D gene uncertain. The CDR3 contains 12 residues. Per the germline V gene, CDR1 is LGHDT and CDR2 is YNNKEL (reference sequence). Partial CDR3 DNA: TGTGCCAGCAGCCAATACGGTACAGAA. Residues: CASSQYGTE. The whole CDR3 sequence reads CASSQYGTELFF.

This clone was observed at least ten times. Read coverage stops 3 residues before the CDR3 terminus; the germline J gene supplies the remainder. V is TRBV4-1 and J is TRBJ2-2, with D unclear. This CDR3 spans 12 amino acids. The germline CDR1 and CDR2 sequences are MGHRA and YSYEKL. The CDR3: CASSQDRIGLFF. The covered CDR3 bases are TGCGCCAGCAGCCAAGATAGAATCGGG.